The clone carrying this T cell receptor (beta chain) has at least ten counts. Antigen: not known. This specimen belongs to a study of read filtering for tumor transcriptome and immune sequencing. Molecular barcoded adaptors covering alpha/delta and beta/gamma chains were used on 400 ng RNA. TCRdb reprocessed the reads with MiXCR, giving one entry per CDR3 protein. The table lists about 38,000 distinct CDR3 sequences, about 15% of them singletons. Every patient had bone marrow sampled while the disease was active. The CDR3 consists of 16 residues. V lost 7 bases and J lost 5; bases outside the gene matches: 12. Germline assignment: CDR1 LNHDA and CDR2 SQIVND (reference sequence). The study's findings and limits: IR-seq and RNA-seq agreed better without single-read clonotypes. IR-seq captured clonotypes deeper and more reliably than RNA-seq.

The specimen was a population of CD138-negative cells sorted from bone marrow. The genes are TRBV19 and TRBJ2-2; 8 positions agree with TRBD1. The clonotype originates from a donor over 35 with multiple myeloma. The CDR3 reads CASKIRQGSETGELFF. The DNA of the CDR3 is TGTGCCAGTAAAATCCGACAGGGGAGTGAGACCGGGGAGCTGTTTTTT.